What follows is one T cell receptor beta chain and its context. The sample originates from a study of blood T cell repertoires in COVID-19. Study summary: The analysed material was cDNA or gDNA that came from T cells, B-cell-depleted T cells, or PBMCs.

Germline V gene sequence: CDR1 SGHTA, CDR2 FQGNSA. The CDR3 is 13 amino acids. Trimming pared 5 bases from V and 0 bases from J, leaving 7 bases between. Authors' processing steps: The assay estimated nucleated cells by amplifying reference gene primers. TCRdb's table, derived via immunoSEQ multiplex PCR, lists solely in-frame clones and lacks some. The V and J calls and clone size were taken over from that table, and D and trimming were inferred from the DNA. Here the sample spans 150,000 to 160,000 clones, more than 80% being singletons. The chain carries TRBV7-2 and TRBJ2-5; D ambiguous. The receptor comes from a woman between 35 and 50 years old with acute or convalescent COVID-19. Source material: peripheral blood. The CDR3 here is CASSPDYQETQYF. CDR3 nucleotides: TGTGCCAGCAGCCCAGACTACCAAGAGACCCAGTACTTC.